This entry concerns a single T cell receptor (beta chain). This record comes from a study of blood T cell repertoires in COVID-19. Study as a whole: There were acute and convalescent COVID-19 samples, and they came from the United States, Italy and Spain. Sources were T cells, B-cell-depleted T cells, or PBMCs; the material itself was cDNA or gDNA.

In the source study's methods: Reference gene primer amplification in the assay estimated nucleated cell counts. Assay used: immunoSEQ multiplex PCR; TCRdb lists only in-frame clones, some missing. The DNA was the basis for D and trimming; V, J and clone size are from that table. The sample carries about 290,000 clones, roughly 91% recorded once. This sequence originates from a man aged 40-49 years with acute or convalescent COVID-19. The source material was peripheral blood.

CDR3 in DNA: TGCAGTGCTATGACACAGGGGCTACTGTTTTTT. Translation gives CSAMTQGLLFF. The gene calls are TRBV20-1 and TRBJ1-4, with 7 bases that match TRBD1. CDR3 length: 11 residues. V lost 4 bases to trimming and J lost 13 bases; unmatched junction nucleotides: 6. Germline CDR1 DFQATT, CDR2 SNEGSKA (reference sequence).